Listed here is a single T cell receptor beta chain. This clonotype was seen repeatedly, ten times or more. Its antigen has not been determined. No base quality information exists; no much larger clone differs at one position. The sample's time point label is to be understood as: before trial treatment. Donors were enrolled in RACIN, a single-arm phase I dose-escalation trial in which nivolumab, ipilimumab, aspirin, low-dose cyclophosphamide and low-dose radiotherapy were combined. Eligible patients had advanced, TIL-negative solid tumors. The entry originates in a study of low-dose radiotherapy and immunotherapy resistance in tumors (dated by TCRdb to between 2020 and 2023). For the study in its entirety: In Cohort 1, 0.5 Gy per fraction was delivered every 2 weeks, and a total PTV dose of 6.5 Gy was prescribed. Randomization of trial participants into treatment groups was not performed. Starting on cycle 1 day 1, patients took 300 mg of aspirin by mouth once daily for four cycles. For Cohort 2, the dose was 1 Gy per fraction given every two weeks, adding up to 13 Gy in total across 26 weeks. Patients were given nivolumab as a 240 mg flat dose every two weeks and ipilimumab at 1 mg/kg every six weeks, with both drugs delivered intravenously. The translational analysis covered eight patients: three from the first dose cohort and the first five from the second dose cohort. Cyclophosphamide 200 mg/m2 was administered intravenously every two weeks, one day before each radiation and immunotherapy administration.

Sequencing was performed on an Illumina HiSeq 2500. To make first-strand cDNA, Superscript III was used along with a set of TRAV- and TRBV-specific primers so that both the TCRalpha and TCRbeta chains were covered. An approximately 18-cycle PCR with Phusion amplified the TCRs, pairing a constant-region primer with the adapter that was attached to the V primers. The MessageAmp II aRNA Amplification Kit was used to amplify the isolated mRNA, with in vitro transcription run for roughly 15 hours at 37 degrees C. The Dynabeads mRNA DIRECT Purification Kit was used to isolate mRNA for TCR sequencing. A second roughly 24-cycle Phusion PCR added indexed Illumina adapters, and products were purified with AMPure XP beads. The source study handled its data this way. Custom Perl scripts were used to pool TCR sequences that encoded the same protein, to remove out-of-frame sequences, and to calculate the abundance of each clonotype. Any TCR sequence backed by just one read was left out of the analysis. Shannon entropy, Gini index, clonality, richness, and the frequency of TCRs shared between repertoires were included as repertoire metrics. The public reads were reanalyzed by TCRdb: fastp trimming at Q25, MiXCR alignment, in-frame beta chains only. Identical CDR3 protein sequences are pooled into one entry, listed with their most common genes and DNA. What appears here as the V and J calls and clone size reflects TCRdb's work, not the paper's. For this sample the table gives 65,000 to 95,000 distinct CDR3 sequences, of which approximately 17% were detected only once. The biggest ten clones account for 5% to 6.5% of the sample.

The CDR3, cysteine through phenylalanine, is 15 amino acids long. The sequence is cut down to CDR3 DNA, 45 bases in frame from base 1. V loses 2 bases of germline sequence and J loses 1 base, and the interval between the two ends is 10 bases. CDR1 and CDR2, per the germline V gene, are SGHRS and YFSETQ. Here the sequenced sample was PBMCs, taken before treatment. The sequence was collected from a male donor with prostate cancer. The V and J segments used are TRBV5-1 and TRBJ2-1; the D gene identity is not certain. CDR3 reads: CASSLARKSYNEQFF. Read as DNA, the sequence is TGCGCCAGCAGCTTAGCGAGGAAATCCTACAATGAGCAGTTCTTC.